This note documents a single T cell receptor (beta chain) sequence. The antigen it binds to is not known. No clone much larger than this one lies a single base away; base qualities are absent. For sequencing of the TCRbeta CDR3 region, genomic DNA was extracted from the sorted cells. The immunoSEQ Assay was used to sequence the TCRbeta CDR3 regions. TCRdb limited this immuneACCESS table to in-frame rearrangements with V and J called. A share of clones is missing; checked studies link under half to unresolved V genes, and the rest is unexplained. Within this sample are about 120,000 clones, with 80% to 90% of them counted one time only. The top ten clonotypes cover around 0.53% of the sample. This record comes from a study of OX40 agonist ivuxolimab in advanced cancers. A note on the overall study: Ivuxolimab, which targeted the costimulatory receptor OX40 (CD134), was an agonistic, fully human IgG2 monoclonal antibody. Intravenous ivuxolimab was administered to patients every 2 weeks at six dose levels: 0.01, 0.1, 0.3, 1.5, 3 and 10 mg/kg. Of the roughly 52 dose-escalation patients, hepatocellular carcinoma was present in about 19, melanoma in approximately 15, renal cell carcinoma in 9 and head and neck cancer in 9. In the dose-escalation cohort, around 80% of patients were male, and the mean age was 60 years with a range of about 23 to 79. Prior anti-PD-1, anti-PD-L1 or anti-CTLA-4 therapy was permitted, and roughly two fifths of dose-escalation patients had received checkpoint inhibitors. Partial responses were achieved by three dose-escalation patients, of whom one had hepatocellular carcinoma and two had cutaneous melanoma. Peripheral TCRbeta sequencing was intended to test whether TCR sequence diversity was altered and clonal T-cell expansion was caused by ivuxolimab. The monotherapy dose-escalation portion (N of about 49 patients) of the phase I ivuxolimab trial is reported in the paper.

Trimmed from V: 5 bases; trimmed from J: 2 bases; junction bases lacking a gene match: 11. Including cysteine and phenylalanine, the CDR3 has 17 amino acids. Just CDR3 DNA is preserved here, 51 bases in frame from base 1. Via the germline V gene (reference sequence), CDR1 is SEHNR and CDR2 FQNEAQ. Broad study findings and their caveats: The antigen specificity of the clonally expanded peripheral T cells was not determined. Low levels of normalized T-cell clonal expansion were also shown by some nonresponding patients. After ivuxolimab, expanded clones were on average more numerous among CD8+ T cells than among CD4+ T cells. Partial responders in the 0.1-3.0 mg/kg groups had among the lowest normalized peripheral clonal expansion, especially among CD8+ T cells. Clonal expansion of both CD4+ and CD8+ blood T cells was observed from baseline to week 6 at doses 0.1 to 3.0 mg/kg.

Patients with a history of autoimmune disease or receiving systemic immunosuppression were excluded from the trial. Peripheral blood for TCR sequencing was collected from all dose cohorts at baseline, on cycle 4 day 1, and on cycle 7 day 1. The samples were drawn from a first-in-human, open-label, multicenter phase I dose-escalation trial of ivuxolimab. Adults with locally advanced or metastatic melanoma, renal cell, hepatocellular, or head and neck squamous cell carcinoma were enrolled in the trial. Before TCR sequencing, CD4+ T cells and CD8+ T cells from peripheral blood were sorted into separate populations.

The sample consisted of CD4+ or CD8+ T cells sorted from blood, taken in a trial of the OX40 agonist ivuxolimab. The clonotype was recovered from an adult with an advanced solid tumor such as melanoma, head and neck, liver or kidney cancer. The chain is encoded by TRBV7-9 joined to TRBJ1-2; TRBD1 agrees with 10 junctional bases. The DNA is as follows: TGTGCCAGCAGCAAGGGACAGGGGCTTGCAGGGAACTATGGCTACACCTTC. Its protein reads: CASSKGQGLAGNYGYTF.